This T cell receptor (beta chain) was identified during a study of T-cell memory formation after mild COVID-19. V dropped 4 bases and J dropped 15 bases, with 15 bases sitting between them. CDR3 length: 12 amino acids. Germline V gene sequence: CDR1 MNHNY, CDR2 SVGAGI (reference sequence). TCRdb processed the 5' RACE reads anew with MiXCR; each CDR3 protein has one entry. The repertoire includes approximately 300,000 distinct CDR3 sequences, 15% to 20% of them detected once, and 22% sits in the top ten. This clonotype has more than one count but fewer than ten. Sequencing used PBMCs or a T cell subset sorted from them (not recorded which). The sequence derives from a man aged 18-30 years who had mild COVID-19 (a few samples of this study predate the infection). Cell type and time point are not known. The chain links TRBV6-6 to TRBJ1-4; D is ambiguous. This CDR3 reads CASSFLDRGVFF. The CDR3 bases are TGTGCCAGCAGTTTCCTCGACCGCGGGGTGTTTTTT.